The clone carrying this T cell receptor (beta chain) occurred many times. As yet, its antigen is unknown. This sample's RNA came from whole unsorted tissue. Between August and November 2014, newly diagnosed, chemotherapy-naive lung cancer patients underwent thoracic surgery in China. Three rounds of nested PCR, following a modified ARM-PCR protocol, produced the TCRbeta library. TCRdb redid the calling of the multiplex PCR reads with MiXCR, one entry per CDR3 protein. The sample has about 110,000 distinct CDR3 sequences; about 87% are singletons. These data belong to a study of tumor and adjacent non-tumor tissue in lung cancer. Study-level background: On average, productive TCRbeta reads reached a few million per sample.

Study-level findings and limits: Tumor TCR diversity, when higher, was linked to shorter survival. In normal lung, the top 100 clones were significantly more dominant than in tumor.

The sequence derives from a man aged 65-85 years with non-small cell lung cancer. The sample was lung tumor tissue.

CDR3 in DNA: TGTGCCAGCAGCCCGCACCGGGGGATGAGGGATGAGCAGTTCTTC. It specifies CASSPHRGMRDEQFF. The chain has TRBV11-2 and TRBJ2-1; TRBD2 is a possible D gene (6 bases). V lost 5 bases to trimming and J lost 8 bases, with 19 bases between them. CDR3 length: 15 residues. Germline V lookup: CDR1 SGHAT, CDR2 FQNNGV.